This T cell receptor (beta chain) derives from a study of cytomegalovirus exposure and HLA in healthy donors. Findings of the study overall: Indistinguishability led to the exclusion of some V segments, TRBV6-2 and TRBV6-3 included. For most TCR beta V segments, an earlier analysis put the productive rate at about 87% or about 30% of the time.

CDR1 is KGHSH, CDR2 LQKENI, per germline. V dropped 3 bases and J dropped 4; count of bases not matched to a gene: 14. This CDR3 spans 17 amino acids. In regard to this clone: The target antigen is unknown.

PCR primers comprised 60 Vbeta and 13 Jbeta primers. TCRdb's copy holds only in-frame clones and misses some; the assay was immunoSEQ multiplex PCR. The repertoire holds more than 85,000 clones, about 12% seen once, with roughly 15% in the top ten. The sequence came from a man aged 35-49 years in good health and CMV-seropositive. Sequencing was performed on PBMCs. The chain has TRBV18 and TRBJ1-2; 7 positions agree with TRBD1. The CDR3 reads CASSPFTQGEGGYGYTF. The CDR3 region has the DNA TGTGCCAGCTCACCTTTTACCCAGGGGGAAGGGGGCTATGGCTACACCTTC.